This note documents a single T cell receptor beta chain sequence. This record belongs to a study of TIL therapy for anti-PD-1-resistant metastatic lung cancer. The immunoSEQ assay was v3. Sequencing was performed with immunoSEQ multiplex PCR; in TCRdb, only in-frame clones are kept and a portion is missing. Of more than 90,000 clones listed, around three fifths are singletons. This CDR3 has 15 residues. V lost 3 bases, J lost 3 bases, and 12 bases lay in between. The germline V gene encodes CDR1 KGHSH and CDR2 LQKENI. Documented time point: pre-treatment sample, taken before nivolumab and TIL therapy. The tumor samples were excised metastases, mostly pleural nodules or supraclavicular lymph nodes.

This clonotype was obtained from a person aged 25-85 years with non-small cell lung cancer. V and J are TRBV18 and TRBJ2-1, with a tentative D call TRBD2 (6 bases). The sample was tumor tissue, taken at baseline. For the CDR3, the DNA is TGTGCCAGCTCACCCCGGGACTTATACTACAATGAGCAGTTCTTC. Translating gives CASSPRDLYYNEQFF.